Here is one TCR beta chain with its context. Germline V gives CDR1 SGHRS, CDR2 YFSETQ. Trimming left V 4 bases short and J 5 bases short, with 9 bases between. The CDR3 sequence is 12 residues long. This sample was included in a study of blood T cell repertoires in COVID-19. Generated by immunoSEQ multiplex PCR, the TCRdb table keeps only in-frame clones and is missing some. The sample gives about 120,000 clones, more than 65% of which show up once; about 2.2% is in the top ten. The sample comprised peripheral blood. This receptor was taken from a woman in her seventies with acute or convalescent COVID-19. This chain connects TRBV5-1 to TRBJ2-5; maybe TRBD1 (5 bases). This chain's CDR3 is CASSPHRETQYF. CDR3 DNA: TGCGCCAGCAGCCCACACAGGGAGACCCAGTACTTC. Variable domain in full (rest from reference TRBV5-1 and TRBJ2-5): KAGVTQTPRYLIKTRGQQVTLSCSPISGHRSVSWYQQTPGQGLQFLFEYFSETQRNKGNFPGRFSGRQFSNSRSEMNVSTLELGDSALYLCASSPHRETQYFGPGTRLLVL.